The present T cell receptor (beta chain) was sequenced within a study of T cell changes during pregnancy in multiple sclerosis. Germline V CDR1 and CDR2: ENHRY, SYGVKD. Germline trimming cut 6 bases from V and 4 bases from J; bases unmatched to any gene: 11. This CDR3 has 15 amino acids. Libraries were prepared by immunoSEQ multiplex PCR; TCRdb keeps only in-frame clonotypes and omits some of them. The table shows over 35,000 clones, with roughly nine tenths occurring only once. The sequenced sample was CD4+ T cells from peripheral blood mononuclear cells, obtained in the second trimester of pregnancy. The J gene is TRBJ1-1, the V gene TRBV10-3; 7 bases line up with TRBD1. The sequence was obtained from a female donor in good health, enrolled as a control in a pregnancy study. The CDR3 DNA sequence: TGTGCCATCAGCCCCTCCCAGGGGGTGGGCACTGAAGCTTTCTTT. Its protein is CAISPSQGVGTEAFF.